This TCR beta chain was sequenced during a study of cytomegalovirus exposure and HLA in healthy donors. Germline trimming cut 5 bases from V and 3 bases from J; bases unmatched to any gene: 7. Germline V gene lookup returns CDR1 SGHDT and CDR2 YYEEEE. The CDR3 totals 14 residues. Study outcomes and limitations: As confirmed in vitro, a few CMV-associated chains were specific for CMV antigens.

As concerns this clone: The antigen is undetermined.

A multiplex PCR was run with 60 Vbeta primers and 13 Jbeta primers. Original handling: An analysis performed later counted about 80 million unique TCR beta chains (roughly 11 million of them shared). The assay was immunoSEQ multiplex PCR, and TCRdb's table has in-frame clones only and misses some. That table is the source of V, J and clone size, and D and trimming were worked out from the DNA. The data show 68,000 or so clones, and the top ten clones hold 7.5% to 8%. The source material was PBMCs. This TCR derives from a female donor in good health and CMV-seropositive. The genes are TRBV5-6 and TRBJ1-2; 7 bases agree with TRBD1. DNA for the CDR3: TGTGCCAGCAGTCGGACAGGCGAAGACTATGGCTACACCTTC. Its protein is CASSRTGEDYGYTF.